These 18 T cell receptor beta chains came from one sample sequenced in a study of control samples from healthy donors and cancer patients. Sequencing used immunoSEQ multiplex PCR; TCRdb keeps in-frame clones, though not all of them. Among 120,000 or so clones listed, 87% were seen once. The specimen sequenced was blood. The receptors originated from a man aged 40-50 years in good health.

The chain carries TRBV6-6 and TRBJ1-6; 7 bases line up with TRBD1. V was pared by 5 bases and J by 7 bases, with 8 bases of the junction left unmatched. The CDR3 loop spans 15 amino acids. Per germline, CDR1 MNHNY and CDR2 SVGAGI (reference sequence). CDR3 loop: CASSSYRGENSPLHF. The DNA for the CDR3 is TGTGCCAGCAGTAGTTACAGGGGAGAGAATTCACCCCTCCACTTT.

The chain has TRBV19 and TRBJ1-2; 8 bases agree with TRBD1. In germline, CDR1 is LNHDA, CDR2 SQIVND (reference sequence). This CDR3 has 16 residues. V dropped 3 bases and J dropped 3; count of bases not matched to a gene: 9. In DNA, the CDR3 is TGTGCCAGTAGTATCATACAGGGGGTACGCGACTATGGCTACACCTTC. This gives the protein CASSIIQGVRDYGYTF.

The chain employs TRBV29-1 and TRBJ2-5, with D unclear. The germline gives CDR1 SQVTM, CDR2 ANQGSEA. With 4 bases removed from V and 5 bases from J, the gap between germline ends came to 5 bases. This CDR3 region has 10 residues. As DNA, the CDR3 is TGCAGCGTTGGGTCGGAGACCCAGTACTTC. This sequence encodes CSVGSETQYF. Full variable domain (outside the CDR3, taken from reference TRBV29-1 and TRBJ2-5): SAVISQKPSRDICQRGTSLTIQCQVDSQVTMMFWYRQQPGQSLTLIATANQGSEATYESGFVIDKFPISRPNLTFSTLTVSNMSPEDSSIYLCSVGSETQYFGPGTRLLVL.

The chain has TRBV18 and TRBJ2-2; tentatively, D is TRBD1 (6 bases). Trimming took 0 bases from V and 6 from J, leaving 11 bases between them. This CDR3 region has 15 residues. Germline V CDR1 and CDR2: KGHSH, LQKENI. The CDR3 is CASSPPGQFPGELFF. The CDR3 DNA sequence: TGTGCCAGCTCACCACCCGGACAGTTTCCCGGGGAGCTGTTTTTT.

The chain combines TRBV18 with TRBJ2-3; D gene unclear. The CDR3 is made up of 14 amino acids. Per germline, CDR1 KGHSH and CDR2 LQKENI. The V end was cut by 2 bases, the J end by 2 bases, with 8 bases between. The CDR3 coding sequence is TGTGCCAGCTCACCATCGGGCTTCACAGATACGCAGTATTTT. Translating gives CASSPSGFTDTQYF.

The chain uses TRBV5-1 and TRBJ1-6, with 7 positions matching TRBD1. The trim removed 0 bases at V and 9 bases at J, leaving 6 bases unmatched. The CDR3 totals 15 residues. The germline V gene has CDR1 SGHRS and CDR2 YFSETQ. Here the CDR3 DNA reads TGCGCCAGCAGCTTGGGGCAGGGGGAAGGTTCACCCCTCCACTTT. As protein: CASSLGQGEGSPLHF.

This clone showed up just once. V gene TRBV18 combines with J gene TRBJ2-5; D possibly corresponds to TRBD1 (5 bases). The CDR3 has 14 amino acids. Trimming stripped 0 bases from V and 4 bases from J, with 9 bases between. CDR1 and CDR2 from the germline V gene are KGHSH and LQKENI. The CDR3 bases are TGTGCCAGCTCACCACCGCAGGGCCGAGAGACCCAGTACTTC. This gives the protein CASSPPQGRETQYF.

This clone has a single count. The V call is TRBV5-6, the J call TRBJ2-5; weak D call: TRBD1 (6 bases). The V end was cut by 2 bases, the J end by 2 bases, with 10 bases between. CDR1 is SGHDT and CDR2 is YYEEEE in the germline V gene. CDR3 length: 14 amino acids. The CDR3 protein is CASSFGTRQETQYF. Written as DNA, the CDR3 is TGTGCCAGCAGCTTCGGGACACGTCAAGAGACCCAGTACTTC.

This clone is a singleton in its sample. CDR3 nucleotides: TGTGCCTGGACGCGGGGGCCGGGATACCCTGGGGCCAACGTCCTGACTTTC. Amino acids: CAWTRGPGYPGANVLTF. The chain employs TRBV30 and TRBJ2-6, with D possibly matching TRBD2 (7 bases). Germline lookup yields CDR1 GTSNPN and CDR2 SVGIG (reference sequence). V lost 4 bases, J lost 2 bases, and 18 bases lay in between. The CDR3 is 17 residues long.

This clone was detected once. The chain employs TRBV7-2 and TRBJ2-7, with 13 bases that match TRBD2. The CDR3 runs 13 residues. V lost 0 bases, J lost 12 bases, and 2 bases stayed unmatched. The germline CDR1 and CDR2 sequences are SGHTA and FQGNSA. CDR3 nucleotides: TGTGCCAGCAGCTTAGCGACTAGCGGGGGGCCGTACTTC. It codes for CASSLATSGGPYF.

With respect to this clone: The junction departs from the called germline gene at one end, perhaps through a read error. The CDR3 nucleotides are TGTGCCAGCAGCCGAGCGCGGACCGGGGGGCTGTTTTTT. Protein product: CASSRARTGGLFF. The gene calls are TRBV2 and TRBJ2-2; D is perhaps TRBD2 (6 bases). The CDR3 covers 13 residues. Germline CDR1 is SNHLY and CDR2 is FYNNEI. Together with reference TRBV2 and TRBJ2-2, the CDR3 gives the full variable domain: EPEVTQTPSHQVTQMGQEVILRCVPISNHLYFYWYRQILGQKVEFLVSFYNNEISEKSEIFDDQFSVERPDGSNFTLKIRSTKLEDSAMYFCASSRARTGGLFFGEGSRLTVL.

The V and J genes are TRBV11-3 and TRBJ2-6; D could derive from TRBD1 or TRBD2 (5 bases each). V lost 0 bases to trimming and J lost 0 bases, with 15 bases between them. Germline CDR1 SGHNT, CDR2 YENEEA. The CDR3 loop spans 19 amino acids. The CDR3 region is CASSLDRRQGTSGANVLTF. The DNA of the CDR3 is TGTGCCAGCAGCTTAGATAGGCGACAAGGGACCTCTGGGGCCAACGTCCTGACTTTC.

This sequence joins TRBV27 and TRBJ1-2, with 9 bases lining up with TRBD1. Germline V gene data show CDR1 as MNHEY and CDR2 as SMNVEV (reference sequence). J gave up 5 bases and V 5 bases, and 3 bases lay outside the gene matches. CDR3 length: 13 amino acids. The CDR3 DNA follows: TGTGCCAGCAGTCCCGGGACAGGGTATGGCTACACCTTC. The encoded protein is CASSPGTGYGYTF.

V gene TRBV12-5 combines with J gene TRBJ1-1; 9 nucleotides agree with TRBD1. Germline V lookup: CDR1 LGHNT, CDR2 FRNRAP. V trimming: 2 bases; J trimming: 7 bases; junction bases outside the gene matches: 11. This CDR3 has 16 amino acids. The CDR3: CASGLRPGGQGFEAFF. The CDR3 DNA reads TGTGCTAGTGGTTTGAGGCCCGGAGGACAGGGGTTTGAAGCTTTCTTT. Complete variable domain (other parts from reference TRBV12-5 and TRBJ1-1): DARVTQTPRHKVTEMGQEVTMRCQPILGHNTVFWYRQTMMQGLELLAYFRNRAPLDDSGMPKDRFSAEMPDATLATLKIQPSEPRDSAVYFCASGLRPGGQGFEAFFGQGTRLTVV.

Concerning this clone itself: Other DNA sequences in the sample encode the same CDR3. The chain has TRBV6-1 and TRBJ1-6, with a tentative D call TRBD1 (5 bases). Between the trimmed V and J ends, which lost 3 bases and 0 bases, there was a span of 6 bases. The germline gives CDR1 MNHNS, CDR2 SASEGT. This CDR3 spans 15 amino acids. CDR3 protein: CASSEGVSYNSPLHF. The CDR3 nucleotides are TGTGCCAGCAGTGAGGGGGTCTCCTATAATTCACCCCTCCACTTT.

The CDR3 sequence is CASSRSGGPTDTQYF. DNA for the CDR3: TGTGCCAGCTCAAGATCGGGGGGGCCCACAGATACGCAGTATTTT. This chain uses TRBV18 with TRBJ2-3; 8 bases align to TRBD2. Losses at the gene ends were 5 bases for V and 2 bases for J; bases not matched to a gene: 6. This CDR3 is built from 15 residues. Germline CDR1 reads KGHSH; CDR2 reads LQKENI.

This clone has a single count. The gene calls are TRBV12-3 or TRBV12-4 and TRBJ1-2, with D uncertain. V was shortened by 3 bases and J by 4 bases, with 9 bases between the two germline ends. This CDR3 contains 13 residues. The CDR3 loop reads CASSLPQPYGYTF. CDR3 DNA sequence: TGTGCCAGCAGTTTGCCACAGCCCTATGGCTACACCTTC.

The chain carries TRBV6-5 and TRBJ2-7; the match to TRBD2 covers 9 bases. V lost 9 bases and J lost 5; bases outside the gene matches: 5. Germline CDR1 is MNHEY and CDR2 is SVGAGI. CDR3 size: 12 residues. CDR3 protein: CASKGLAHEQYF. The CDR3 nucleotides read TGTGCCAGTAAGGGACTAGCCCACGAGCAGTACTTC.